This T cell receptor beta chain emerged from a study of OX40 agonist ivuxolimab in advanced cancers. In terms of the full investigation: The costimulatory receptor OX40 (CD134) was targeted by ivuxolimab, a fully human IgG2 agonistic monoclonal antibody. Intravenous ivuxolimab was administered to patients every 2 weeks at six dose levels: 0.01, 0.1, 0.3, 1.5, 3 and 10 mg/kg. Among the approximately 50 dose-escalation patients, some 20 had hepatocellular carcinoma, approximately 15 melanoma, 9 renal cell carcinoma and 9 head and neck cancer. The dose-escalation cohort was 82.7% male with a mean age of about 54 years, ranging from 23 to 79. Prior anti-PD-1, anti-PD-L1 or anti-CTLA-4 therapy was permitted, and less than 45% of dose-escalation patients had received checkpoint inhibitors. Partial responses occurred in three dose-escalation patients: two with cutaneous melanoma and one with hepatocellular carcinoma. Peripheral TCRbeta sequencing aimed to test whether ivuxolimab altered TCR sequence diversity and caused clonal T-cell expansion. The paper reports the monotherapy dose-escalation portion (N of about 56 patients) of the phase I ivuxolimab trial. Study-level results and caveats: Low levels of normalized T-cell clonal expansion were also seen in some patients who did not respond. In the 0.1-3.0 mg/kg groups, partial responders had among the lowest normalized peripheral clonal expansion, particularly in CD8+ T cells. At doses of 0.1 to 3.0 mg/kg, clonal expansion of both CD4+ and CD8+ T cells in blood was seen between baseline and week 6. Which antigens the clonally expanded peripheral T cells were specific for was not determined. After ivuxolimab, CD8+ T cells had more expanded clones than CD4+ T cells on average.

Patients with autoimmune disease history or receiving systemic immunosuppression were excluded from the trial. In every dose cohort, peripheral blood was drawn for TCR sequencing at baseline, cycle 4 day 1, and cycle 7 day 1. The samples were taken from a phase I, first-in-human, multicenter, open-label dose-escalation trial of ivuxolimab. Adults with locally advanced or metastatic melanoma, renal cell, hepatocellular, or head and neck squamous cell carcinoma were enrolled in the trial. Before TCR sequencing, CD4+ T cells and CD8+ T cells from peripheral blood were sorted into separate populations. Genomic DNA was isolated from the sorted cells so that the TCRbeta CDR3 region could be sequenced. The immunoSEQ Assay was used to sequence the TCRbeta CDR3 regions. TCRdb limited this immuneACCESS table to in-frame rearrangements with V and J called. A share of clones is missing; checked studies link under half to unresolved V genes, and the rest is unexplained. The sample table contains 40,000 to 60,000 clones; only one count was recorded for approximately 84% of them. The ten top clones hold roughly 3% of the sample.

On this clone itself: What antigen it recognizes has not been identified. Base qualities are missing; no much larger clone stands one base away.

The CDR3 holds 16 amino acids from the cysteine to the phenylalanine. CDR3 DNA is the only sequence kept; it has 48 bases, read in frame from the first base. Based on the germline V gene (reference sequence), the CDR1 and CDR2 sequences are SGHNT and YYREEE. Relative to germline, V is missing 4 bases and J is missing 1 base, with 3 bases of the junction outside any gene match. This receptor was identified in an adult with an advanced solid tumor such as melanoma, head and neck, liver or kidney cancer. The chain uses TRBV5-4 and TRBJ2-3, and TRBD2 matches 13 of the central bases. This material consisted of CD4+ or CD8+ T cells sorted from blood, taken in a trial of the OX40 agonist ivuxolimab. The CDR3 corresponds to CASSPTSGGGTDTQYF. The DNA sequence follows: TGTGCCAGCAGCCCTACTAGCGGGGGGGGCACAGATACGCAGTATTTT.